These 27 T cell receptor beta chains were all obtained from the same sample, sequenced in a study of shared clonotypes between healthy human individuals (TCRdb year 2020). Library preparation was by the immunoSEQ multiplex PCR assay. In its TCRdb copy, this immuneACCESS table keeps in-frame sequences only and misses some clones. Where compared with another copy, unresolved V genes explain less than half of these, and the others have no known cause. The sample contains 2 million to 2.5 million clones, 80% to 95% of them found a single time. Roughly 0.39% of the sample comes from the top ten. The sequenced sample consisted of naive CD4+ T cells from PBMCs. The cell subset or site tag for this specimen amounts to: CD45RA+ positively selected. These receptor sequences come from a man between 18 and 29 years old in good health. Some clones in this sample may be carry-over from other donors' samples.

The chain employs TRBV30 and TRBJ1-2, with a possible D match to TRBD1 (5 bases). The CDR3 contains 13 residues. Looked up from germline, CDR1 is GTSNPN and CDR2 is SVGIG (reference sequence). V was shortened by 8 bases and J by 4 bases, with 17 bases between the two germline ends. The CDR3 region is CAGDQQALYGYTF. The CDR3 DNA reads as TGTGCCGGCGACCAACAGGCCCTCTATGGCTACACCTTC.

V usage is TRBV28 and J usage is TRBJ1-3; D remains ambiguous. The germline V gene encodes CDR1 MDHEN and CDR2 SYDVKM. Deletions cut 3 bases from V and 4 bases from J, with 16 bases between. The CDR3 runs to 16 residues. CDR3 in amino acids: CASSFPGTKGGNTIYF. Written as DNA, the CDR3 is TGTGCCAGCAGTTTTCCGGGAACTAAAGGAGGAAACACCATATATTTT. Looking up the rest from reference TRBV28 and TRBJ1-3 gives the full variable domain: DVKVTQSSRYLVKRTGEKVFLECVQDMDHENMFWYRQDPGLGLRLIYFSYDVKMKEKGDIPEGYSVSREKKERFSLILESASTNQTSMYLCASSFPGTKGGNTIYFGEGSWLTVV.

The chain recombines TRBV29-1 with TRBJ2-3; TRBD2 matches at 8 bases. The CDR3 runs 14 residues. Germline V gene lookup returns CDR1 SQVTM and CDR2 ANQGSEA. V trimming: 6 bases; J trimming: 1 base; junction bases outside the gene matches: 6. The CDR3 here is CSVELAVRTDTQYF. The CDR3 region has the DNA TGCAGCGTCGAACTAGCGGTACGCACAGATACGCAGTATTTT.

V is TRBV15 and J is TRBJ2-1, with 9 bases fitting TRBD2. The CDR3 is 18 amino acids. Germline assignment: CDR1 LNHNV and CDR2 YYDKDF (reference sequence). V dropped 3 bases and J dropped 5; count of bases not matched to a gene: 14. The CDR3 protein is CATSSDKLPGLANNEQFF. DNA of the CDR3: TGTGCCACCAGCAGCGATAAATTACCGGGACTAGCCAACAATGAGCAGTTCTTC.

The V call is TRBV30, the J call TRBJ2-5; possibly TRBD1 for D (6 bases). Germline loops: CDR1 GTSNPN, CDR2 SVGIG (reference sequence). Trimming removed 2 bases at V and 5 bases at J, with 15 bases between. CDR3 size: 14 residues. CDR3 sequence reads: CAWSRTVSFETQYF. CDR3 DNA: TGTGCCTGGAGTCGGACAGTGTCATTTGAGACCCAGTACTTC.

The genes are TRBV7-8 and TRBJ2-5; the D call may be TRBD1 or TRBD2 (6 bases each). Trimming removed 4 bases at V and 5 bases at J, with 17 bases between. Per germline, CDR1 SGHVS and CDR2 FQNEAQ. This CDR3 has 15 amino acids. CDR3 sequence reads: CASSSGAARVETQYF. In DNA form, the CDR3 reads TGTGCCAGCAGCTCGGGGGCGGCTCGGGTCGAGACCCAGTACTTC. The full variable domain, with the rest looked up from reference TRBV7-8 and TRBJ2-5, is GAGVSQSPRYKVAKRGQDVALRCDPISGHVSLFWYQQALGQGPEFLTYFQNEAQLDKSGLPSDRFFAERPEGSVSTLKIQRTQQEDSAVYLCASSSGAARVETQYFGPGTRLLVL.

The genes are TRBV25-1 and TRBJ2-5; a possible D gene is TRBD1 (5 bases). Germline-derived CDR1 and CDR2 are MGHDK and SYGVNS. With 6 bases removed from V and 2 bases from J, the gap between germline ends came to 19 bases. This CDR3 has 16 amino acids. The CDR3 loop reads CASSTGQLFSQETQYF. The DNA of the CDR3 is TGTGCCAGCAGCACAGGACAACTTTTTTCACAAGAGACCCAGTACTTC.

The chain links TRBV19 to TRBJ2-2; 8 bases are shared with TRBD2. CDR1 is LNHDA, CDR2 SQIVND, per germline (reference sequence). J lost 6 bases, V lost 3 bases, and 6 bases had no gene match. There are 15 residues in the CDR3. The CDR3 nucleotides are TGTGCCAGTAGTATCGGGGCGGGAGGTTCCGGGGAGCTGTTTTTT. This encodes CASSIGAGGSGELFF.

The chain combines TRBV6-7 with TRBJ2-1, with 13 bases matching TRBD2. TRBV6-7 is classed as an ORF, of uncertain function. CDR3 length equals 19 residues. Trimming cost V 0 bases and J 5 bases; bases outside gene matches: 10. The CDR3 DNA sequence: TGTGCCAGCAGTTACTCGCCGGGACTAGCGGGATCATTCAACAATGAGCAGTTCTTC. As protein: CASSYSPGLAGSFNNEQFF.

This chain connects TRBV28 to TRBJ2-5, with TRBD2 identical over 10 bases. CDR3 length: 15 residues. Germline CDR1 and CDR2: MDHEN and SYDVKM. J was trimmed by 5 bases and V by 5 bases; bases with no gene match: 8. CDR3 in amino acids: CASSRSSGSKETQYF. CDR3 DNA: TGTGCCAGCAGTAGATCTAGCGGGAGTAAGGAGACCCAGTACTTC.

The chain recombines TRBV7-2 with TRBJ2-1; D perhaps matches TRBD2 (5 bases). V lost 8 bases to trimming and J lost 13 bases, with 18 bases between them. The V gene's germline CDR1 is SGHTA and CDR2 FQGNSA. This CDR3 region has 12 residues. This chain's CDR3 is CASARGSANQFF. The CDR3 coding sequence is TGTGCCAGCGCCCGGGGTAGCGCCAATCAGTTCTTC.

This rearrangement joins TRBV28 to TRBJ2-5, with D possibly being TRBD1 (6 bases). The CDR3 length is 14 residues. Trimming took off 5 bases at V and 4 bases at J, with 14 bases between the two ends. Germline-derived CDR1 and CDR2 are MDHEN and SYDVKM. CDR3 sequence (DNA): TGTGCCAGCAGTCCAGGGGATCTACGAGAGACCCAGTACTTC. This codes for CASSPGDLRETQYF.

The V call is TRBV7-8, the J call TRBJ1-2; D not certain. The CDR3 runs to 14 residues. Per the germline V gene, CDR1 is SGHVS and CDR2 is FQNEAQ. Trimming stripped 8 bases from V and 1 base from J, with 14 bases between. CDR3 loop: CASSGTSFNYGYTF. CDR3 DNA: TGTGCCAGCTCCGGAACGAGTTTTAACTATGGCTACACCTTC.

The rearrangement links TRBV18 to TRBJ2-5; 9 bases map to TRBD1. The CDR3 runs 14 residues. The germline gives CDR1 KGHSH, CDR2 LQKENI. Trimming removed 3 bases from V and 4 bases from J; junction bases left unmatched: 3. The CDR3 loop reads CASSPGQGRETQYF. CDR3 in DNA: TGTGCCAGCTCACCTGGACAGGGGAGAGAGACCCAGTACTTC.

This chain links TRBV30 with TRBJ1-1; tentatively, D is TRBD1 (6 bases). The CDR3 length is 14 residues. Trimming cost V 3 bases and J 3 bases, with 14 bases left between them. Per the germline V gene, CDR1 is GTSNPN and CDR2 is SVGIG (reference sequence). Here the CDR3 reads CAWRAQEGDTEAFF. The CDR3 nucleotides are TGTGCCTGGAGGGCGCAGGAGGGGGACACTGAAGCTTTCTTT.

The chain carries TRBV5-6 and TRBJ2-2; D gene unclear. Germline lookup yields CDR1 SGHDT and CDR2 YYEEEE. The CDR3 is 15 residues long. V shed 4 bases and J shed 0 bases, with 10 bases lying between them. The CDR3 reads CASSPPKANTGELFF. The CDR3 DNA sequence: TGTGCCAGCAGCCCCCCCAAGGCGAACACCGGGGAGCTGTTTTTT.

Regarding this clone: This sample includes further DNA sequences coding for the same CDR3. V usage is TRBV5-1 and J usage is TRBJ2-3; 8 bases agree with TRBD2. The germline CDR1 and CDR2 sequences are SGHRS and YFSETQ. J was trimmed by 0 bases and V by 0 bases; bases with no gene match: 3. This CDR3 has 16 residues. The CDR3 sequence: CASSLELAGSTDTQYF. In nucleotides, the CDR3 is TGCGCCAGCAGCTTGGAGCTAGCGGGTAGCACAGATACGCAGTATTTT.

This CDR3 reads CASSGGTSGAHNEQFF. The CDR3 coding sequence is TGCGCCAGCAGCGGCGGGACTAGCGGGGCCCACAATGAGCAGTTCTTC. The V call is TRBV5-1, the J call TRBJ2-1; 13 bases fit TRBD2. From germline, CDR1 is SGHRS and CDR2 YFSETQ. The CDR3 runs to 16 residues. With V trimmed by 4 bases and J by 5 bases, 6 bases remained unmatched.

The count of this clone is one. This sequence joins TRBV2 and TRBJ2-3; D not certain. In germline, CDR1 is SNHLY, CDR2 FYNNEI. This CDR3 region has 14 residues. V was trimmed by 7 bases and J by 1 base, leaving 12 bases between them. The CDR3 region has the DNA TGTGCCAGCACTACTAACCGGGGCACAGATACGCAGTATTTT. Translation: CASTTNRGTDTQYF.

The CDR3 sequence: CASSLKGITYNEQFF. For the CDR3, the DNA is TGTGCCAGCAGTTTGAAGGGTATCACCTACAATGAGCAGTTCTTC. This sequence joins TRBV27 and TRBJ2-1; D unclear. The CDR3 sequence is 15 residues long. Germline loops: CDR1 MNHEY, CDR2 SMNVEV (reference sequence). Deletions cut 3 bases from V and 2 bases from J, with 11 bases between.

This clone has only one observation. Other DNA sequences from this sample encode an identical CDR3 as well. CDR3 sequence reads: CASSLGTASYNEQFF. CDR3 in DNA: TGTGCCAGCAGCTTAGGGACTGCCTCCTACAATGAGCAGTTCTTC. V usage is TRBV7-3 and J usage is TRBJ2-1; D is possibly TRBD2 (6 bases). Germline values: CDR1 SGHTA, CDR2 FQGTGA. V shed 2 bases and J shed 0 bases, with 8 bases lying between them. The CDR3 loop spans 15 amino acids.

This sequence joins TRBV6-5 and TRBJ2-1, with 13 bases lining up with TRBD2. V was pared by 0 bases and J by 6 bases, with 2 bases of the junction left unmatched. The germline V gene encodes CDR1 MNHEY and CDR2 SVGAGI. The CDR3 has 16 residues. The DNA for the CDR3 is TGTGCCAGCAGTTACTCCGGGACTAGCGGGGCCAATGAGCAGTTCTTC. Its protein is CASSYSGTSGANEQFF.

This clone was observed a handful of times. Other DNA variants within this sample encode the same CDR3. V and J are TRBV28 and TRBJ1-5; unclear D gene. CDR1 is MDHEN and CDR2 is SYDVKM in the germline V gene. There are 12 residues in the CDR3. With 3 bases removed from V and 7 bases from J, the gap between germline ends came to 7 bases. The CDR3 loop reads CASSFSGQPQHF. CDR3 sequence (DNA): TGTGCCAGCAGTTTTAGCGGGCAGCCCCAGCATTTT. The variable domain in full, completed from reference TRBV28 and TRBJ1-5, reads DVKVTQSSRYLVKRTGEKVFLECVQDMDHENMFWYRQDPGLGLRLIYFSYDVKMKEKGDIPEGYSVSREKKERFSLILESASTNQTSMYLCASSFSGQPQHFGDGTRLSIL.

This clone was seen only a few times. CDR3: CALGAGKREKLFF. The CDR3 region has the DNA TGTGCACTCGGGGCAGGTAAAAGGGAAAAACTGTTTTTT. The V and J genes are TRBV12-2 and TRBJ1-4. TRBV12-2 corresponds to a pseudogene. The length of the CDR3 is 13 residues.

The CDR3 DNA follows: TGTGCCAGCTCACCGGGACAGGCGGAGAGTTCACCCCTCCACTTT. Its protein product is CASSPGQAESSPLHF. This chain uses TRBV18 with TRBJ1-6; TRBD1 aligns across 8 bases. V gave up 3 bases and J gave up 9 bases; unmatched junction bases: 7. The CDR3 is made up of 15 amino acids. Germline V gives CDR1 KGHSH, CDR2 LQKENI.

About this clone: Within the sample, other DNA sequences also encode this same CDR3. Written as DNA, the CDR3 is TGTGCCAGCAGTCAGCCGGGAGACTATGGCTACACCTTC. Translation gives CASSQPGDYGYTF. This chain connects TRBV28 to TRBJ1-2; the D is unclear. The V end was cut by 5 bases, the J end by 3 bases, with 10 bases between. The CDR3 is 13 residues long. The germline CDR1 and CDR2 sequences are MDHEN and SYDVKM.

Of note for this clone: At the DNA level, this CDR3 is encoded by other sequences in the same sample as well. This chain connects TRBV25-1 to TRBJ1-3, with 7 bases identical to TRBD1. The CDR3 totals 13 residues. Germline lookup yields CDR1 MGHDK and CDR2 SYGVNS. The trim removed 3 bases at V and 7 bases at J, leaving 3 bases unmatched. The CDR3 coding sequence is TGTGCCAGCAGTGAGGCAGGGGGTAACACCATATATTTT. It encodes CASSEAGGNTIYF.